This section outlines one T cell receptor (beta chain) sequence together with its context. The sample originates from a study of OX40 agonist ivuxolimab in advanced cancers. Whole-study context: The dose of intravenous ivuxolimab that patients received every 2 weeks ranged from 0.01 to 10 mg/kg. Patients achieving partial responses numbered three: one hepatocellular carcinoma case and two cutaneous melanoma cases.

Only in-frame clones appear in the TCRdb table, and some are missing; sequencing was by immunoSEQ multiplex PCR. The table lists some 67,000 clones, 88% of them singletons. This material consisted of CD4+ or CD8+ T cells sorted from blood, taken in a trial of the OX40 agonist ivuxolimab. The TCR originated in an adult with an advanced solid tumor such as melanoma, head and neck, liver or kidney cancer.

The CDR3 loop reads CASSKREGGDTQYF. CDR3 nucleotides: TGTGCCAGCAGCAAGCGGGAGGGCGGTGATACGCAGTATTTT. V gene TRBV7-2 combines with J gene TRBJ2-3; 10 positions agree with TRBD2. V shed 5 bases and J 6 bases; nucleotides not matched to a gene: 5. Germline loops: CDR1 SGHTA, CDR2 FQGNSA. This CDR3 contains 14 residues.